One sample yielded the 8 T cell receptor beta chains listed below, sequenced in a study of CD8+CD57+ T cells in acquired aplastic anemia. CDR3 and TCR beta VDJ profiling relied on genomic DNA as the template. TCRdb processed the reads anew with MiXCR; each CDR3 protein has one entry. The sample lists 150,000 to 180,000 distinct CDR3 sequences; 52% were seen once. Whoever was chosen for sequencing had shown CD8+CD57+ cell expansion by flow cytometry. Sequencing was performed on sorted CD4+, CD8+, or CD8+CD57+ T cells (not recorded which) from PBMCs. These receptors were collected from a human donor with aplastic anemia.

The J gene is TRBJ2-5, the V gene TRBV4-1, with D possibly matching TRBD1 (7 bases). The CDR3 is made up of 15 amino acids. The V end was cut by 4 bases, the J end by 5 bases, with 17 bases between. Germline V gene sequence: CDR1 MGHRA, CDR2 YSYEKL. CDR3 amino acids: CASSPDTGAGETQYF. The CDR3 DNA follows: TGCGCCAGCAGCCCTGATACAGGGGCGGGGGAGACCCAGTACTTC.

The chain has TRBV12-3 or TRBV12-4 and TRBJ2-5; perhaps TRBD2 as D (6 bases). This CDR3 contains 14 residues. V gave up 6 bases and J gave up 7 bases, with 18 bases separating them. This CDR3 is CASRPTSRRGTQYF. In DNA form, the CDR3 reads TGTGCCAGCAGGCCTACTAGCAGGCGTGGGACCCAGTACTTC.

This clonotype was detected ten times or more. This sequence joins TRBV13 and TRBJ2-1; unclear D gene. Germline values: CDR1 PRHDT, CDR2 FYEKMQ (reference sequence). The CDR3 runs 15 residues. Trimming pared 2 bases from V and 0 bases from J, leaving 8 bases between. Here the CDR3 DNA reads TGTGCCAGCAGCTTACTACAGAGCTCCTACAATGAGCAGTTCTTC. The encoded protein is CASSLLQSSYNEQFF.

This clonotype came up many times. The chain carries TRBV6-1 and TRBJ2-2; D possibly corresponds to TRBD1 (6 bases). V lost 6 bases and J 0 bases, leaving 14 bases between the germline ends. Germline assignment: CDR1 MNHNS and CDR2 SASEGT. CDR3 size: 16 residues. CDR3 sequence: CASSTDRPANTGELFF. CDR3 bases: TGTGCCAGCAGCACAGACAGGCCCGCGAACACCGGGGAGCTGTTTTTT.

The gene calls are TRBV2 and TRBJ1-1; TRBD1 is a possible D gene (5 bases). The CDR3 has 14 amino acids. V was pared by 8 bases and J by 4 bases, with 17 bases between. The germline CDR1 and CDR2 sequences are SNHLY and FYNNEI. CDR3 sequence reads: CASQRSGVVTEAFF. In nucleotides, the CDR3 is TGTGCCAGCCAGAGATCGGGGGTTGTCACTGAAGCTTTCTTT.

This clonotype was recorded many times. This chain's CDR3 is CASSPPPGTGSTYTF. CDR3 sequence (DNA): TGTGCCAGCAGCCCTCCCCCCGGGACAGGGAGTACCTACACCTTC. V usage is TRBV9 and J usage is TRBJ1-2; 9 positions match TRBD1. CDR3 size: 15 residues. Germline CDR1 reads SGDLS; CDR2 reads YYNGEE. Trimming cost V 4 bases and J 10 bases; bases outside gene matches: 14. Together with reference TRBV9 and TRBJ1-2, the CDR3 gives the full variable domain: DSGVTQTPKHLITATGQRVTLRCSPRSGDLSVYWYQQSLDQGLQFLIQYYNGEERAKGNILERFSAQQFPDLHSELNLSSLELGDSALYFCASSPPPGTGSTYTFGSGTRLTVV.

Note on this clonotype: The junction departs from germline at one end; a sequencing error may be responsible. V is TRBV6-2 or TRBV6-3 and J is TRBJ1-1; D is perhaps TRBD1 (5 bases). Germline CDR1 is MNHEY and CDR2 is SVGEGT. This CDR3 comprises 14 residues. CDR3 nucleotide sequence: TGTGCCAGCAGGCCCGGGGGGTTGAACACTGAAGCTTTCTTC. Its translation is CASRPGGLNTEAFF.

This clonotype was seen ten or more times. V is TRBV7-9 and J is TRBJ1-1; 7 bases map to TRBD1. The CDR3 is 14 residues long. Germline CDR1 and CDR2: SEHNR and FQNEAQ (reference sequence). V was clipped by 4 bases and J by 3 bases; unmatched bases: 5. The CDR3 DNA reads TGTGCCAGCAGCTCGGAACAGGGGCACACTGAAGCTTTCTTT. Its protein product is CASSSEQGHTEAFF. The full variable domain, rest sourced from reference TRBV7-9 and TRBJ1-1, is DTGVSQNPRHKITKRGQNVTFRCDPISEHNRLYWYRQTLGQGPEFLTYFQNEAQLEKSRLLSDRFSAERPKGSFSTLEIQRTEQGDSAMYLCASSSEQGHTEAFFGQGTRLTVV.